The clone carrying this TCR beta chain was observed at least ten times. Antigen: not known. Synthesis of cDNA was carried out by template-switch 5'RACE. The reaction used 10-nucleotide random UMIs. TCRdb re-called the 5' RACE reads through MiXCR, storing one row per CDR3 protein. The sample carries tens of thousands of distinct CDR3 sequences, over 6% recorded once. The sample is drawn from a study of neurological immune-mediated disorders. Study findings and constraints: Because no CDR3 amino acid sequences were shared across subjects by expanded clones, private repertoires were suggested in all groups.

The cell input for sorted libraries was more than 750,000, and those cells were CD4+ or CD8+ T cells. Sequencing was carried out using CD4+ T cells from blood. This clonotype was obtained from a woman aged 35 to 49 in good health.

The CDR3 nucleotides read TGTGCCAGCAGCCCTCGGGTGGACAACACTCATAGCAATCAGCCCCAGCATTTT. Translation: CASSPRVDNTHSNQPQHF. The chain has TRBV7-8 and TRBJ1-5, with a weak D call TRBD1 (5 bases). CDR3 length: 18 residues. Germline-derived CDR1 and CDR2 are SGHVS and FQNEAQ. V lost 5 bases and J lost 0, with 20 bases in between.